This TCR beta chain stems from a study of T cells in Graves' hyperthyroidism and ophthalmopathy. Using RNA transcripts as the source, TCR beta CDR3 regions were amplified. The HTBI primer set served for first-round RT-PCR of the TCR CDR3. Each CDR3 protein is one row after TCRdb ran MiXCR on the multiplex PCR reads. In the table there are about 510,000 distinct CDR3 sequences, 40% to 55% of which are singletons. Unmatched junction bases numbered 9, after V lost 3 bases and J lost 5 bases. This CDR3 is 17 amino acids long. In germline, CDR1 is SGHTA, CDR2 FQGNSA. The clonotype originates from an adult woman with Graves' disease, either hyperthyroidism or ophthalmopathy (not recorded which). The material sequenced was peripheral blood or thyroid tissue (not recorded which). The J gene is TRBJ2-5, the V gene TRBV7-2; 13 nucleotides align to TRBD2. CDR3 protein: CASSLMGLAGIRETQYF. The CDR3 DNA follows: TGTGCCAGCAGCTTGATGGGACTAGCGGGAATAAGGGAGACCCAGTACTTC.